The rows below give T cell receptor beta chains drawn from one sample of a study of shared clonotypes between healthy human individuals. Sequencing used immunoSEQ multiplex PCR; TCRdb keeps in-frame clones, though not all of them. This table holds 950,000 to 1,100,000 clones, about 77% found once. Sequencing was performed on memory CD4+ T cells sorted from blood. Receptors were obtained from a man in his late teens or twenties in good health. CDR3s include the opening cysteine and the closing phenylalanine or tryptophan. D genes are given only for firm matches. Where a row states a size, it is once, few, many or the class of an expanded clone; other rows omit it.

TRBJ2-5,TRBV5-1,few,.,TGCGCCAGCAGCATACTCCAAGAGACCCAGTACTTC,CASSILQETQYF
TRBJ2-1,TRBV30,.,.,TGTGCCCGGAGCCACTGGGTGGATGAGCAGTTCTTC,CARSHWVDEQFF
TRBJ2-3,TRBV4-3,.,.,TGCGCCAGCAGCCAAGTAACAACGGGAGTTGGGGATACGCAGTATTTT,CASSQVTTGVGDTQYF
TRBJ1-5,TRBV5-6,.,.,TGTGCCAGCAGCCTAAGTACCACTCTGCAGCCCCAGCATTTT,CASSLSTTLQPQHF
TRBJ2-3,TRBV10-3,few,TRBD2,TGTGCCATCAGTGGGGTTAGCGGGAGTCCGGGAAGAGATACGCAGTATTTT,CAISGVSGSPGRDTQYF
TRBJ2-3,TRBV6-1,.,TRBD1,TGTGCCAGCAGCTCTAGACAGGGGACCACAGATACGCAGTATTTT,CASSSRQGTTDTQYF
TRBJ2-3,TRBV6-1,.,.,TGTGCCAGCAGTGAACCCGGAACCAGGCCAGATACGCAGTATTTT,CASSEPGTRPDTQYF
TRBJ2-7,TRBV11-2,once,.,TGTGCCAGCAGCTTAGCGTTAGCCCAGCGAGGCGAGCAGTACTTC,CASSLALAQRGEQYF
TRBJ2-5,TRBV19,.,TRBD1,TGTGCCAGTAGTAAGGGGGCGTGGGAGACCCAGTACTTC,CASSKGAWETQYF
TRBJ2-1,TRBV5-1,.,TRBD2,TGCGCCAGCAGTCCTCGAACTAGCGGGTCAGGGAATGAGCAGTTCTTC,CASSPRTSGSGNEQFF
TRBJ2-2,TRBV6-1,.,TRBD1,TGTGCCAGCACAACGACAGGGCCGACCGGGGAGCTGTTTTTT,CASTTTGPTGELFF
TRBJ1-1,TRBV6-5,.,.,TGTGCCAGCAGCTACGGAGGGTACACTGAAGCTTTCTTT,CASSYGGYTEAFF
TRBJ1-1,TRBV4-1,.,.,TGCGCCAGCAGCCAAGGGGGGGGCTTACGGGGAGCTTTCTTT,CASSQGGGLRGAFF
TRBJ2-7,TRBV6-5,.,TRBD2,TGTGCCAGCAGGACGACTAGCCTTCGATACTACGAGCAGTACTTC,CASRTTSLRYYEQYF
TRBJ2-2,TRBV29-1,.,TRBD2,TGCAGCGCCTCCCTGACTAGCGGATTAGGGGAGCTGTTTTTT,CSASLTSGLGELFF
TRBJ1-2,TRBV4-1,once,TRBD1,TGCGCCAGCAGCCAAATTGGACAGGGGGCGCATGGCTACACCTTC,CASSQIGQGAHGYTF
TRBJ1-1,TRBV19,.,.,TGTGCCAGTAGGCCGTCAAGTGGGACTGAAGCTTTCTTT,CASRPSSGTEAFF
TRBJ2-7,TRBV14,.,TRBD1,TGTGCCAGCAGCCAAGATGTAGGAGGACAGGGTCTCTACGAGCAGTACTTC,CASSQDVGGQGLYEQYF
TRBJ1-5,TRBV5-6,.,.,TGTGCCAGCAGCTTCGGTCCCAATCAGCCCCAGCATTTT,CASSFGPNQPQHF
TRBJ2-4,TRBV30,once,TRBD2,TGTGCCGTTAACAGTGGGAGGGGCCAAAACATTCAGTACTTC,CAVNSGRGQNIQYF
TRBJ2-3,TRBV6-1,.,TRBD2,TGTGCCGGGGGGGGGCTAGCGGGAGCAACGCAGTATTTT,CAGGGLAGATQYF
TRBJ2-3,TRBV6-1,.,TRBD2,TGTGCCAGCAGTGCGGTTCGGGCGGGAGGGCCTTTGCGCACAGATACGCAGTATTTT,CASSAVRAGGPLRTDTQYF
TRBJ2-1,TRBV27,.,TRBD2,TGTGCCAGCTACGGGGGGAACTCCTACAATGAGCAGTTCTTC,CASYGGNSYNEQFF
TRBJ2-7,TRBV4-1,.,.,TGCGCCAGCAGCCACCCCGCCGGGGAGCAGTACTTC,CASSHPAGEQYF
TRBJ1-1,TRBV2,.,.,TGTGCCAGCAGTGAAGGGGCTTTCGCTGAAGCTTTCTTT,CASSEGAFAEAFF
TRBJ2-1,TRBV7-9,once,.,TGTGCCAGCAGCTTAGACCCCGGGGCTAACTACAATGAGCAGTTCTTC,CASSLDPGANYNEQFF
TRBJ2-5,TRBV5-1,.,.,TGCGCCAGCAGCTTGGAAGGAGGGCAGTGGGAGACCCAGTACTTC,CASSLEGGQWETQYF
TRBJ2-7,TRBV27,.,TRBD2,TGTGCCAGCAGACCCGGGACTAGCGGTAGAGTGTTCGAGCAGTACTTC,CASRPGTSGRVFEQYF
TRBJ1-1,TRBV5-6,.,TRBD1,TGTGCCAGCAGCTTCTGGGACAGGGATTTTTACACTGAAGCTTTCTTT,CASSFWDRDFYTEAFF
TRBJ2-3,TRBV27,.,TRBD2,TGTGCCAGCAGTTCTCGGGAGGGCACAGATACGCAGTATTTT,CASSSREGTDTQYF
TRBJ2-3,TRBV4-1,.,TRBD2,TGCGCCAGCAGCCAAACTCTAGCGGGGGATTGGGCAACGCAGTATTTT,CASSQTLAGDWATQYF
TRBJ1-5,TRBV6-1,.,TRBD1,TGTGCCAGCGGATCGGGACAGAACAATCAGCCCCAGCATTTT,CASGSGQNNQPQHF
TRBJ1-5,TRBV30,many,.,TGTGCCTGGAGTATAGGCTTAGGCGACTATAGCAATCAGCCCCAGCATTTT,CAWSIGLGDYSNQPQHF
TRBJ2-7,TRBV28,.,.,TGTGCCAGCAGTAGGTACGAGCAGTACTTC,CASSRYEQYF
TRBJ2-7,TRBV18,.,.,TGTGCCAGCTCACCAAACTTCCTAGACACCTACGAGCAGTACTTC,CASSPNFLDTYEQYF
TRBJ1-4,TRBV30,.,.,TGTGCCTGGAGTCTTCCGGGACGTGAAAAACTGTTTTTT,CAWSLPGREKLFF